Listed here are 9 T cell receptor beta chains from one sample, sequenced in a study of early T cells in non-severe SARS-CoV-2 infection. MiXCR, run by TCRdb on the 5' RACE reads, gives a single entry per CDR3 protein. The table includes around 55,000 distinct CDR3 sequences, just under 15% detected once. The specimen was whole blood, collected at baseline. The receptors were gathered from an adult who was a healthcare worker with PCR-confirmed SARS-CoV-2 infection or an uninfected control (not recorded which).

This rearrangement joins TRBV5-6 to TRBJ2-5, with TRBD2 identical over 10 bases. The CDR3 has 15 residues. With V trimmed by 2 bases and J by 7 bases, 8 bases remained unmatched. In germline, CDR1 is SGHDT, CDR2 YYEEEE. The CDR3 region is CASSFIAGGPGTQYF. The CDR3 region has the DNA TGTGCCAGCAGCTTTATAGCGGGAGGCCCCGGGACCCAGTACTTC.

The gene calls are TRBV27 and TRBJ2-7; D ambiguous. Germline CDR1 reads MNHEY; CDR2 reads SMNVEV (reference sequence). The CDR3 loop spans 15 amino acids. V was clipped by 1 base and J by 0 bases, with 10 bases between them. CDR3 nucleotides: TGTGCCAGCAGTTTATTCGGTCTAAACTCCTACGAGCAGTACTTC. It is translated as CASSLFGLNSYEQYF.

The sample holds many counts of this clonotype. This rearrangement joins TRBV11-2 to TRBJ2-3; D uncertain. Deletions cut 5 bases from V and 2 bases from J, with 2 bases between. CDR3 length: 11 residues. Per the germline V gene, CDR1 is SGHAT and CDR2 is FQNNGV. Written as DNA, the CDR3 is TGTGCCAGCAGCAACACAGATACGCAGTATTTT. It translates to CASSNTDTQYF.

The chain uses TRBV20-1 and TRBJ1-6; TRBD1 might be the D (6 bases). The CDR3 is 15 amino acids. V was trimmed by 5 bases and J by 8 bases, leaving 19 bases between them. The germline V gene has CDR1 DFQATT and CDR2 SNEGSKA (reference sequence). The CDR3 reads CSALHPTGYYSPLHF. The CDR3 DNA is TGCAGTGCTCTACATCCGACAGGTTATTATTCACCCCTCCACTTT.

There are a few counts of this clonotype. This sequence joins TRBV27 and TRBJ1-4; 7 bases are shared with TRBD1. V lost 6 bases and J lost 0; bases outside the gene matches: 13. This CDR3 is built from 18 residues. CDR1 and CDR2 from the germline V gene are MNHEY and SMNVEV (reference sequence). Here the CDR3 DNA reads TGTGCCAGCAGCCTAGAGACAGGGTTTACTGCAACTAATGAAAAACTGTTTTTT. Its translation is CASSLETGFTATNEKLFF.

The chain links TRBV7-8 to TRBJ1-1; D is unclear. This CDR3 is 14 amino acids long. V lost 3 bases and J 5 bases, leaving 13 bases between the germline ends. CDR1 and CDR2 from the germline V gene are SGHVS and FQNEAQ. The CDR3 region has the DNA TGTGCCAGCAGCTTCCGGAGTGCGGGTACTGAAGCTTTCTTT. Translated: CASSFRSAGTEAFF.

The rearrangement uses TRBV7-8 and TRBJ1-1, with TRBD1 matching over 7 bases. CDR3 length equals 13 residues. Germline V gene sequence: CDR1 SGHVS, CDR2 FQNEAQ. The trim removed 5 bases at V and 7 bases at J, leaving 7 bases unmatched. Here the CDR3 DNA reads TGTGCCAGCAGCCCAGGGGGGAGGATTGAAGCTTTCTTT. Translating it yields CASSPGGRIEAFF.

This clonotype was recorded at least ten times. This chain links TRBV20-1 with TRBJ2-7; 8 bases match TRBD1. J gave up 3 bases and V 0 bases, and 7 bases lay outside the gene matches. The CDR3 spans 15 residues. Germline V lookup: CDR1 DFQATT, CDR2 SNEGSKA (reference sequence). DNA of the CDR3: TGCAGTGCTAGAGATTTCGGACAGGGTATCTACGAGCAGTACTTC. Translating it yields CSARDFGQGIYEQYF.

The J gene is TRBJ2-3, the V gene TRBV18; the D is unclear. V was clipped by 2 bases and J by 4 bases, with 4 bases between them. The CDR3 has 12 amino acids. The germline V gene has CDR1 KGHSH and CDR2 LQKENI. The CDR3 nucleotides are TGTGCCAGCTCACCATCGGCAGATACGCAGTATTTT. Encoded protein: CASSPSADTQYF.